Below, 29 T cell receptor beta chains from the same sample are listed, as sequenced in a study of identifying expanded T cells in peripheral blood. Sequenced by immunoSEQ multiplex PCR; TCRdb stores in-frame clones only, minus some. This sample has under 100,000 clones, with 70% to 90% found just once. Sequenced material: blood. The origin of the receptors is a person aged 18-70 years in good health.

V usage is TRBV9 and J usage is TRBJ1-2; maybe TRBD1 (5 bases). The V end was cut by 0 bases, the J end by 6 bases, with 18 bases between. The CDR3 consists of 16 residues. CDR1 and CDR2 (germline): SGDLS, YYNGEE. CDR3 in amino acids: CASSVATPVQEHGYTF. The CDR3 DNA follows: TGTGCCAGCAGCGTAGCTACACCGGTACAGGAGCATGGCTACACCTTC.

The rearrangement joins TRBV13 to TRBJ1-2; D is ambiguous. V gave up 4 bases and J gave up 4 bases, with 10 bases separating them. Germline assignment: CDR1 PRHDT and CDR2 FYEKMQ (reference sequence). The CDR3 consists of 13 residues. This CDR3 reads CASSSAESYGYTF. In DNA form, the CDR3 reads TGTGCCAGCAGCTCGGCTGAATCCTATGGCTACACCTTC.

J is TRBJ2-1 and V is TRBV11-2; D unresolved. This CDR3 has 14 residues. Germline V gives CDR1 SGHAT, CDR2 FQNNGV. V was cut by 2 bases and J by 10 bases, with 15 bases left in between. CDR3 sequence: CASSLSGEKTEQFF. In DNA, the CDR3 is TGTGCCAGCAGCTTATCTGGAGAAAAAACCGAGCAGTTCTTC.

The V gene is TRBV9, the J gene TRBJ2-1; D possibly uses TRBD1 or TRBD2 (5 bases each). CDR3 length equals 15 residues. Trimming took off 0 bases at V and 6 bases at J, with 13 bases between the two ends. The germline CDR1 and CDR2 sequences are SGDLS and YYNGEE. The chain's CDR3 is CASSVEGEHLNEQFF. The CDR3 nucleotides read TGTGCCAGCAGCGTAGAAGGGGAGCATCTCAATGAGCAGTTCTTC.

The chain employs TRBV5-6 and TRBJ2-3, with 9 bases matching TRBD1. Losses at the gene ends were 2 bases for V and 1 base for J; bases not matched to a gene: 8. The germline gives CDR1 SGHDT, CDR2 YYEEEE. The length of the CDR3 is 17 residues. This CDR3 reads CASSFPGQGWGTDTQYF. In DNA, the CDR3 is TGTGCCAGCAGCTTCCCGGGACAGGGATGGGGCACAGATACGCAGTATTTT. Together with reference TRBV5-6 and TRBJ2-3, the CDR3 gives the full variable domain: DAGVTQSPTHLIKTRGQQVTLRCSPKSGHDTVSWYQQALGQGPQFIFQYYEEEERQRGNFPDRFSGHQFPNYSSELNVNALLLGDSALYLCASSFPGQGWGTDTQYFGPGTRLTVL.

The chain uses TRBV6-5 and TRBJ2-7; D perhaps matches TRBD1 (5 bases). V lost 1 base to trimming and J lost 3 bases, with 10 bases between them. Germline V gives CDR1 MNHEY, CDR2 SVGAGI. CDR3 size: 14 residues. CDR3 nucleotides: TGTGCCAGCAGTTACTATGGGGCTATCTACGAGCAGTACTTC. This translates into CASSYYGAIYEQYF.

This clone was counted a single time. The chain combines TRBV19 with TRBJ1-5; D not resolved. V was pared by 7 bases and J by 4 bases, with 17 bases between. CDR1 is LNHDA and CDR2 is SQIVND in the germline V gene (reference sequence). CDR3 size: 15 residues. CDR3 sequence (DNA): TGTGCCAGTAAGCCGGCCGGACTAAATAATCAGCCCCAGCATTTT. Translating gives CASKPAGLNNQPQHF.

This clone was seen a single time. The chain carries TRBV30 and TRBJ1-2; the match to TRBD1 covers 7 bases. Germline assignment: CDR1 GTSNPN and CDR2 SVGIG (reference sequence). There are 12 residues in the CDR3. The J segment lost 4 bases and the V segment lost 8 bases, leaving 7 bases of the junction unmatched. The CDR3 region is CAHSDRVYGYTF. CDR3 nucleotides: TGTGCCCACTCAGACAGGGTCTATGGCTACACCTTC. Full variable domain (outside the CDR3, taken from reference TRBV30 and TRBJ1-2): SQTIHQWPATLVQPVGSPLSLECTVEGTSNPNLYWYRQAAGRGLQLLFYSVGIGQISSEVPQNLSASRPQDRQFILSSKKLLLSDSGFYLCAHSDRVYGYTFGSGTRLTVV.

This rearrangement joins TRBV19 to TRBJ1-2; D possibly corresponds to TRBD1 (5 bases). Germline values: CDR1 LNHDA, CDR2 SQIVND (reference sequence). Deletions cut 1 base from V and 2 bases from J, with 8 bases between. CDR3 size: 14 residues. In nucleotides, the CDR3 is TGTGCCAGTAGTATAGGCGACAGCAACTATGGCTACACCTTC. It is translated as CASSIGDSNYGYTF.

The V call is TRBV14, the J call TRBJ2-2; TRBD2 aligns across 7 bases. The V segment lost 1 base and the J segment 7 bases; nucleotides outside the gene matches: 3. This CDR3 contains 14 residues. Per germline, CDR1 SGHDN and CDR2 FVKESK. CDR3 DNA sequence: TGTGCCAGCAGCCAAGTCCCTAGCGGCGGGGAGCTGTTTTTT. It translates to CASSQVPSGGELFF.

The V and J genes are TRBV5-4 and TRBJ2-1, with D perhaps TRBD2 (5 bases). V gave up 6 bases and J gave up 5 bases, with 18 bases separating them. Germline V lookup: CDR1 SGHNT, CDR2 YYREEE (reference sequence). The length of the CDR3 is 15 residues. The CDR3, as DNA: TGTGCCAGCACCGTCCCGGAGTGGGAGAACAATGAGCAGTTCTTC. This encodes CASTVPEWENNEQFF.

The chain joins TRBV6-1 to TRBJ1-1; tentatively, D is TRBD1 (6 bases). The V end lost 5 bases, the J end lost 11 bases, and 15 bases lay between the germline ends. The CDR3 runs to 12 residues. The V gene's germline CDR1 is MNHNS and CDR2 SASEGT. CDR3 nucleotide sequence: TGTGCCAGCAGTAGGGGGGGCACCCCGGCTTTCTTT. Translation gives CASSRGGTPAFF.

This clone was detected a few times. The rearrangement uses TRBV4-2 and TRBJ2-7; 12 bases line up with TRBD2. The CDR3 has 15 amino acids. In germline, CDR1 is LGHNA, CDR2 YNFKEQ. J lost 3 bases, V lost 0 bases, and 0 bases had no gene match. CDR3 sequence: CASSQETSGSYEQYF. CDR3 bases: TGTGCCAGCAGCCAAGAGACTAGCGGGAGCTACGAGCAGTACTTC.

A word on this clone: Different DNA sequences within this sample yield the same CDR3. V and J are TRBV7-9 and TRBJ2-2, with 7 bases that match TRBD2. Germline CDR1 reads SEHNR; CDR2 reads FQNEAQ (reference sequence). CDR3 length equals 16 residues. V dropped 5 bases and J dropped 6; count of bases not matched to a gene: 12. The CDR3 DNA follows: TGTGCCAGCAGCCTCCAAACGGGGGGAAGCCCCGGGGAGCTGTTTTTT. Amino acid sequence: CASSLQTGGSPGELFF.

V is TRBV6-4 and J is TRBJ2-1; 7 bases are shared with TRBD2. Germline V CDR1 and CDR2: MRHNA, SNTAGT. This CDR3 has 13 amino acids. The ends lost 5 bases at V and 7 bases at J; junction bases unmatched: 5. In DNA form, the CDR3 reads TGTGCCAGCAGTATGATGGGAGGGAATGAGCAGTTCTTC. Translating gives CASSMMGGNEQFF.

The chain joins TRBV7-9 to TRBJ2-7; tentative D call: TRBD1 (6 bases). Trimming took 5 bases from V and 0 from J, leaving 11 bases between them. CDR1 and CDR2 from the germline V gene are SEHNR and FQNEAQ (reference sequence). This CDR3 spans 14 amino acids. For the CDR3, the DNA is TGTGCCAGCAGCACGACAGGTAGCTCCTACGAGCAGTACTTC. Residues: CASSTTGSSYEQYF.

The rearrangement uses TRBV5-6 and TRBJ2-3, with D unclear. Between the trimmed V and J ends, which lost 1 base and 5 bases, there was a span of 2 bases. Germline V gene lookup returns CDR1 SGHDT and CDR2 YYEEEE. This CDR3 region has 11 residues. The CDR3 DNA reads as TGTGCCAGCAGCTTGATAGATACGCAGTATTTT. It translates to CASSLIDTQYF.

The rearrangement uses TRBV7-9 and TRBJ2-1; D might be TRBD2 (5 bases). V shed 2 bases and J shed 4 bases, with 21 bases lying between them. The CDR3 has 18 amino acids. Germline assignment: CDR1 SEHNR and CDR2 FQNEAQ (reference sequence). The chain's CDR3 is CASSLPPGLPSGYNEQFF. CDR3 bases: TGTGCCAGCAGCTTACCTCCGGGCCTCCCTTCGGGGTACAATGAGCAGTTCTTC.

The genes are TRBV7-2 and TRBJ2-3; weak D call: TRBD1 (5 bases). This CDR3 contains 16 residues. Germline values: CDR1 SGHTA, CDR2 FQGNSA. With 6 bases removed from V and 7 bases from J, the gap between germline ends came to 23 bases. The DNA of the CDR3 is TGTGCCAGCAGTCCAGGACCCGCAGGGCTGGGGAATACGCAGTATTTT. Translation gives CASSPGPAGLGNTQYF.

The chain is built from TRBV7-9 and TRBJ1-1; D is unresolved. The V end was cut by 3 bases, the J end by 4 bases, with 9 bases between. The germline V gene encodes CDR1 SEHNR and CDR2 FQNEAQ (reference sequence). The CDR3 spans 13 residues. This CDR3 is CASSFEGSTEAFF. For the CDR3, the DNA is TGTGCCAGCAGCTTCGAGGGATCCACTGAAGCTTTCTTT.

J is TRBJ1-2 and V is TRBV29-1; tentatively, D is TRBD1 (5 bases). Germline CDR1 SQVTM, CDR2 ANQGSEA. V lost 4 bases to trimming and J lost 3 bases, with 12 bases between them. There are 13 residues in the CDR3. The CDR3 DNA is TGCAGCGTTGCGGGGGGGACCGACTATGGCTACACCTTC. It codes for CSVAGGTDYGYTF.

This sequence joins TRBV7-9 and TRBJ1-3; the match to TRBD1 covers 7 bases. There are 16 residues in the CDR3. With 1 base clipped from V and 0 bases from J, the junction kept 3 bases outside the gene matches. Germline CDR1 is SEHNR and CDR2 is FQNEAQ (reference sequence). The DNA for the CDR3 is TGTGCCAGCAGCTTAGGGGGACAGATCTCTGGAAACACCATATATTTT. Its protein is CASSLGGQISGNTIYF.

The chain couples TRBV4-3 to TRBJ2-5; possible D gene TRBD1, 6 bases. With 2 bases removed from V and 0 bases from J, the gap between germline ends came to 22 bases. From germline, CDR1 is LGHNA and CDR2 YSLEER. This CDR3 comprises 19 residues. The CDR3 region has the DNA TGCGCCAGCAGCCAAAGATGGGGTGTAGGGGGTCACAACCAAGAGACCCAGTACTTC. Translated, it gives CASSQRWGVGGHNQETQYF.

The chain links TRBV9 to TRBJ2-1; 8 bases are a match to TRBD2. CDR1 is SGDLS, CDR2 YYNGEE, per germline. CDR3 length: 17 residues. V lost 4 bases to trimming and J lost 0 bases; unmatched junction nucleotides: 9. The CDR3 loop is CASSILAGASSYNEQFF. CDR3 bases: TGTGCCAGCAGCATCCTAGCGGGTGCTAGCTCCTACAATGAGCAGTTCTTC.

J is TRBJ2-3 and V is TRBV9; tentatively, D is TRBD1 (6 bases). V was trimmed by 1 base and J by 1 base, leaving 13 bases between them. Germline CDR1 reads SGDLS; CDR2 reads YYNGEE. The CDR3 is 16 amino acids. Here the CDR3 reads CASSVRGGRRTDTQYF. Here the CDR3 DNA reads TGTGCCAGCAGCGTAAGAGGGGGAAGGCGCACAGATACGCAGTATTTT.

The gene calls are TRBV4-1 and TRBJ1-4; the D is unclear. The CDR3 runs to 15 residues. V lost 0 bases and J 2 bases, leaving 7 bases between the germline ends. Looked up from germline, CDR1 is MGHRA and CDR2 is YSYEKL. DNA for the CDR3: TGCGCCAGCAGCCAAGATCGGCAGACTAATGAAAAACTGTTTTTT. It codes for CASSQDRQTNEKLFF.

V gene TRBV5-1 combines with J gene TRBJ2-1; the match to TRBD1 covers 7 bases. CDR3 length: 14 residues. Germline values: CDR1 SGHRS, CDR2 YFSETQ. V gave up 4 bases and J gave up 8 bases; unmatched junction bases: 9. Here the CDR3 reads CASSGQDRFHEQFF. CDR3 in DNA: TGCGCCAGCAGCGGCCAGGACAGGTTCCATGAGCAGTTCTTC.

The chain has TRBV7-6 and TRBJ2-5; D possibly corresponds to TRBD2 (6 bases). The V and J ends lost 5 bases and 5 bases respectively, with 12 bases between them. CDR1 is SGHVS and CDR2 is FNYEAQ in the germline V gene. CDR3 length equals 13 residues. The CDR3 spells CASSLLAQETQYF. CDR3 DNA: TGTGCCAGCAGCCTACTAGCCCAGGAGACCCAGTACTTC. The full variable domain, its missing parts supplied by reference TRBV7-6 and TRBJ2-5, is GAGVSQSPRYKVTKRGQDVALRCDPISGHVSLYWYRQALGQGPEFLTYFNYEAQQDKSGLPNDRFSAERPEGSISTLTIQRTEQRDSAMYRCASSLLAQETQYFGPGTRLLVL.

The genes are TRBV18 and TRBJ1-2, with TRBD1 as a possible D gene (6 bases). The V end lost 0 bases, the J end lost 4 bases, and 9 bases lay between the germline ends. CDR1 is KGHSH, CDR2 LQKENI, per germline. The CDR3 contains 14 residues. The CDR3 sequence is CASSPPGQPYGYTF. CDR3 DNA sequence: TGTGCCAGCTCACCACCCGGACAGCCCTATGGCTACACCTTC.